This TCR beta chain was retrieved from a study of shared clonotypes between healthy human individuals. CDR1 and CDR2 from the germline V gene are MGHDK and SYGVNS. The J segment lost 3 bases and the V segment lost 4 bases, leaving 5 bases of the junction unmatched. The CDR3 covers 14 residues. At deep level, the assay was performed. Ten immunoSEQ deep assay plates were used to sequence the DNA of unsorted PBMCs. As handled by the study authors: With immunoSEQ giving junction-only sequences and no quality scores, filtering differed. Measured with immunoSEQ multiplex PCR; TCRdb has only the in-frame clones, and not every one. That table gives V, J and clone size, and the DNA gave D and trimming. This repertoire shows about 490,000 clones, 81% found once; its top ten account for over 9.5%. Donors were Caucasian adults residing in Nashville, Tennessee, USA.

V is TRBV25-1 and J is TRBJ2-7; 8 bases match TRBD2. The receptor was isolated from a woman aged 40 to 50 in good health. Some clones in this sample may be carry-over from other donors' samples. Sequencing input: PBMCs. The CDR3 sequence: CASSAPGGVYEQYF. The CDR3 region has the DNA TGTGCCAGCAGTGCCCCCGGGGGGGTCTACGAGCAGTACTTC.